Following are 11 T cell receptor beta chains from one sample sequenced in a study of cytomegalovirus exposure and HLA in healthy donors. PCR employed 60 Vbeta and 13 Jbeta primers. TCRdb's table, derived via immunoSEQ multiplex PCR, lists solely in-frame clones and lacks some. The data contain approximately 80,000 clones, less than 85% of them singletons. Source material: PBMCs. The source is a man aged 60 to 75 in good health and CMV-seronegative.

This CDR3 is CASSGRGGNEKLFF. Here the CDR3 DNA reads TGTGCCAGCAGTGGCCGGGGGGGTAATGAAAAACTGTTTTTT. The J gene is TRBJ1-4, the V gene TRBV25-1; D might be TRBD1 (5 bases). This CDR3 has 14 amino acids. Germline lookup yields CDR1 MGHDK and CDR2 SYGVNS. The germline V and J ends were trimmed by 4 bases and 4 bases, with 10 bases remaining between them. Supplemented by reference TRBV25-1 and TRBJ1-4, the full variable domain reads EADIYQTPRYLVIGTGKKITLECSQTMGHDKMYWYQQDPGMELHLIHYSYGVNSTEKGDLSSESTVSRIRTEHFPLTLESARPSHTSQYLCASSGRGGNEKLFFGSGTQLSVL.

In this sample, this clone turned up once. A junction boundary mismatches the germline segment, possibly from a read error. This chain joins TRBV7-9 and TRBJ1-2; 8 nucleotides agree with TRBD1. CDR3 length equals 15 residues. Germline V gene lookup returns CDR1 SEHNR and CDR2 FQNEAQ (reference sequence). CDR3 DNA sequence: TGTTCCAGCGGGCACCCGGGACAGGCTAACTATGGCTACACCTTC. Amino acid sequence: CSSGHPGQANYGYTF.

This clone was picked up one time. V is TRBV9 and J is TRBJ1-4; possible D gene TRBD1, 6 bases. CDR1 SGDLS and CDR2 YYNGEE come from the germline V gene. V lost 7 bases to trimming and J lost 5 bases, with 9 bases between them. The CDR3 contains 12 residues. In DNA form, the CDR3 reads TGTGCCAGCGGGAGGGGGAATGAAAAACTGTTTTTT. Translated: CASGRGNEKLFF.

The chain uses TRBV5-1 and TRBJ1-6; D is undetermined. Germline V gene lookup returns CDR1 SGHRS and CDR2 YFSETQ. The V gene lost 1 base and the J gene lost 10 bases, with 12 bases spanning the gap. The CDR3 is 14 residues long. For the CDR3, the DNA is TGCGCCAGCAGCTTGAGAGTCCCAGGCTCACCCCTCCACTTT. Protein product: CASSLRVPGSPLHF.

This clone was seen repeatedly, ten times or more. V and J are TRBV4-1 and TRBJ1-1, with TRBD1 identical over 9 bases. Germline trimming cut 1 base from V and 3 bases from J; bases unmatched to any gene: 0. The CDR3 is 14 amino acids. The germline gives CDR1 MGHRA, CDR2 YSYEKL. In DNA form, the CDR3 reads TGCGCCAGCAGCCAAGGGGACAGGGACACTGAAGCTTTCTTT. This encodes CASSQGDRDTEAFF.

The chain carries TRBV6-1 and TRBJ2-3; a weak D match, TRBD2 (5 bases). The CDR3 runs 14 residues. The germline V gene encodes CDR1 MNHNS and CDR2 SASEGT. V dropped 6 bases and J dropped 3 bases, with 13 bases sitting between them. The CDR3 nucleotides are TGTGCCAGCAGCACCGGGATACAAACAGATACGCAGTATTTT. Protein sequence: CASSTGIQTDTQYF.

This clone has a handful of counts. The genes are TRBV5-1 and TRBJ2-3; D possibly corresponds to TRBD1 (6 bases). Trimming took off 4 bases at V and 4 bases at J, with 13 bases between the two ends. The germline gives CDR1 SGHRS, CDR2 YFSETQ. The CDR3 covers 14 residues. The CDR3 is CASSQGHVADTQYF. CDR3 nucleotide sequence: TGCGCCAGCAGCCAGGGACACGTCGCAGATACGCAGTATTTT.

This rearrangement joins TRBV5-1 to TRBJ2-3; D unclear. The length of the CDR3 is 13 residues. The V end was cut by 4 bases, the J end by 1 base, with 7 bases between. The germline V gene encodes CDR1 SGHRS and CDR2 YFSETQ. The CDR3 reads CASSLVGTDTQYF. The CDR3 nucleotides read TGCGCCAGCAGCCTCGTCGGCACAGATACGCAGTATTTT.

This chain connects TRBV29-1 to TRBJ2-7; TRBD1 matches at 8 bases. In germline, CDR1 is SQVTM, CDR2 ANQGSEA. The CDR3 spans 13 residues. V trimming: 3 bases; J trimming: 6 bases; junction bases outside the gene matches: 7. The CDR3 region is CSVESDRVREQYF. The CDR3 DNA follows: TGCAGCGTTGAGTCGGACAGGGTCCGCGAGCAGTACTTC.

This clone was recorded once. The gene calls are TRBV5-1 and TRBJ1-3; no clear D gene. This CDR3 region has 15 residues. Trimming removed 3 bases from V and 1 base from J, with 11 bases in between. CDR1 is SGHRS, CDR2 YFSETQ, per germline. In DNA form, the CDR3 reads TGCGCCAGCAGCTCGTCCGGGTTTTCTGGAAACACCATATATTTT. Encoded protein: CASSSSGFSGNTIYF.

V gene TRBV11-2 combines with J gene TRBJ2-2; 8 bases map to TRBD2. The CDR3 has 16 residues. Germline V lookup: CDR1 SGHAT, CDR2 FQNNGV. Trimming at V came to 0 bases and at J to 5 bases, leaving 5 bases not matched to a gene. The CDR3 DNA reads TGTGCCAGCAGCTTAGAAGCGGGGGTCCGAACCGGGGAGCTGTTTTTT. Its translation: CASSLEAGVRTGELFF.